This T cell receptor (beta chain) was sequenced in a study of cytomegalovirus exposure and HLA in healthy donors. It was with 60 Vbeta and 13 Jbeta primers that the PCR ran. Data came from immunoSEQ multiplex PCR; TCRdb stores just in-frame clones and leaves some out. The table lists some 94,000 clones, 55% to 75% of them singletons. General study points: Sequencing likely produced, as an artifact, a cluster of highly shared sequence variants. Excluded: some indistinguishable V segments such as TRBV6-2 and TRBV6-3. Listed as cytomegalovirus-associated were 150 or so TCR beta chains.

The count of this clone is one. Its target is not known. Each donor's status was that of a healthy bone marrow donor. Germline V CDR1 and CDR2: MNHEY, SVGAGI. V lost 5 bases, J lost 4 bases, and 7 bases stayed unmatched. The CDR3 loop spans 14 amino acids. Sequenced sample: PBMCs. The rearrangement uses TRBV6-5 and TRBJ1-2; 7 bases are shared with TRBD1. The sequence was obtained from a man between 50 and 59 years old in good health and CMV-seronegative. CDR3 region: CASSTRGQSYGYTF. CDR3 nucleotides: TGTGCCAGCAGTACCAGGGGACAGTCCTATGGCTACACCTTC.